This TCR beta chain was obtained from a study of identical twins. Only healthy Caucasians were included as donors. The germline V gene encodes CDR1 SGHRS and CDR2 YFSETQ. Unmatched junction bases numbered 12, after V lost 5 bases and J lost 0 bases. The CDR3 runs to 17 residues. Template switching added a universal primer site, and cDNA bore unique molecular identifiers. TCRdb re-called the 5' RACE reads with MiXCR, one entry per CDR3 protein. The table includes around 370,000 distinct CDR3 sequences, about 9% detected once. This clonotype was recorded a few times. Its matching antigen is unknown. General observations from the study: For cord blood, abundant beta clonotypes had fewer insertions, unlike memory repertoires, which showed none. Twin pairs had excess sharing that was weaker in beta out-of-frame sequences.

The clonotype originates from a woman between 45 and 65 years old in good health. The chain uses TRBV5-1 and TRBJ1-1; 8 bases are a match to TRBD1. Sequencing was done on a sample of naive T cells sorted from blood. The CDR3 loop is CASSSTGQGVMNTEAFF. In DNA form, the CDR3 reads TGCGCCAGCAGTTCCACCGGACAGGGCGTCATGAACACTGAAGCTTTCTTT. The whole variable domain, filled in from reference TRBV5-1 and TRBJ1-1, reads KAGVTQTPRYLIKTRGQQVTLSCSPISGHRSVSWYQQTPGQGLQFLFEYFSETQRNKGNFPGRFSGRQFSNSRSEMNVSTLELGDSALYLCASSSTGQGVMNTEAFFGQGTRLTVV.